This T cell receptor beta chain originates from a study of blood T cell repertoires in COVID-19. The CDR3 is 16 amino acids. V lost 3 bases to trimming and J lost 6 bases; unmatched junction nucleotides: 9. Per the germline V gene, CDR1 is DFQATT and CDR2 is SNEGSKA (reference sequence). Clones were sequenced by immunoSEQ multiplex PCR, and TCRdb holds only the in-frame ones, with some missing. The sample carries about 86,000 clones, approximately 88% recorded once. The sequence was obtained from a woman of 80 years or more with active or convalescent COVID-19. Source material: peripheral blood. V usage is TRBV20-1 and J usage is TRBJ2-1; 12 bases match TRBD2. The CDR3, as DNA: TGCAGTGCTAGTTCGCTAGCGGGAGGGCCGGGCAATGAGCAGTTCTTC. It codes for CSASSLAGGPGNEQFF.